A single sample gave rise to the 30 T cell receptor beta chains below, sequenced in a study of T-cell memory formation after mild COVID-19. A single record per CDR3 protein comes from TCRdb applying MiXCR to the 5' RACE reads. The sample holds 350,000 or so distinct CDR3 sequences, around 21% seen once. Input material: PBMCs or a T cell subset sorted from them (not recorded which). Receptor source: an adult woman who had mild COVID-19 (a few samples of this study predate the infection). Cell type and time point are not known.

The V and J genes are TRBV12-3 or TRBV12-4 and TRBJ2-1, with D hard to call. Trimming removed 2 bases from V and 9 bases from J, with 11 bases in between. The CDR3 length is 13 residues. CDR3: CASSLRTDGEQFF. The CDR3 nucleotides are TGTGCCAGCAGTTTAAGGACGGACGGTGAGCAGTTCTTC.

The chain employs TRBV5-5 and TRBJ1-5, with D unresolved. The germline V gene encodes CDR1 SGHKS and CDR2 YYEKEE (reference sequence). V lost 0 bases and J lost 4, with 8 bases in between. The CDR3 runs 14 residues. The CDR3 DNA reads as TGTGCCAGCAGCTTGGACAGAACGAATCAGCCCCAGCATTTT. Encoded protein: CASSLDRTNQPQHF.

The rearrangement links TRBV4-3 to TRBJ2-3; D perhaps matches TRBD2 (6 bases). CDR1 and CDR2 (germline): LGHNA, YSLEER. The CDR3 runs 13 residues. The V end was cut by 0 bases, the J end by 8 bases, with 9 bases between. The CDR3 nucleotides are TGCGCCAGCAGCCAAGAGGTGGGACTTACGCAGTATTTT. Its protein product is CASSQEVGLTQYF.

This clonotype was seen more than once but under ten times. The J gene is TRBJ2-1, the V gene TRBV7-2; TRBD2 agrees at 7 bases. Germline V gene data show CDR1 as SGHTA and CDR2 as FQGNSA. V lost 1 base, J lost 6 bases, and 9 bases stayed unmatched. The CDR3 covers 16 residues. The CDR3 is CASSLGGGRIPNEQFF. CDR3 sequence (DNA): TGTGCCAGCAGCTTAGGGGGGGGTAGAATCCCCAATGAGCAGTTCTTC. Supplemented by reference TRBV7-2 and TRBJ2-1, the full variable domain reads GAGVSQSPSNKVTEKGKDVELRCDPISGHTALYWYRQSLGQGLEFLIYFQGNSAPDKSGLPSDRFSAERTGGSVSTLTIQRTQQEDSAVYLCASSLGGGRIPNEQFFGPGTRLTVL.

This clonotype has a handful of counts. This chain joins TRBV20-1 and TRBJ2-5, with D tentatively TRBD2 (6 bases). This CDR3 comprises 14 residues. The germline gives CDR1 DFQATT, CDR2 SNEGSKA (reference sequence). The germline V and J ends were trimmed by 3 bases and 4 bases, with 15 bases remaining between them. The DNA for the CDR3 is TGCAGTGCTAGTATTCTGGAGGGCGTAGAGACCCAGTACTTC. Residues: CSASILEGVETQYF.

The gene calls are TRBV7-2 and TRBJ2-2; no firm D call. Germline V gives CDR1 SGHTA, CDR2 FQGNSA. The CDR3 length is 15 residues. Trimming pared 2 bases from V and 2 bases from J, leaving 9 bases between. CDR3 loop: CASSLSYANTGELFF. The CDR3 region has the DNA TGTGCCAGCAGCTTATCTTACGCCAACACCGGGGAGCTGTTTTTT.

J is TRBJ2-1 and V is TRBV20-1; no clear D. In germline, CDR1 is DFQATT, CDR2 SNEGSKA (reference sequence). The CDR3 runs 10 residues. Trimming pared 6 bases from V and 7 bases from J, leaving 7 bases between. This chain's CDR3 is CSARSNEQFF. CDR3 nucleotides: TGCAGTGCCCGCTCAAATGAGCAGTTCTTC.

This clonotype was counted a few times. The CDR3 sequence is CATSRDQAREQYF. CDR3 nucleotide sequence: TGTGCCACCAGCAGAGATCAGGCCCGGGAGCAGTACTTC. V gene TRBV15 combines with J gene TRBJ2-7, with D unresolved. The V gene lost 0 bases and the J gene lost 7 bases, with 10 bases spanning the gap. The CDR3 covers 13 residues. CDR1 and CDR2 from the germline V gene are LNHNV and YYDKDF (reference sequence).

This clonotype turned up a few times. The CDR3 is CASIQTGNYGYTF. CDR3 nucleotide sequence: TGTGCCAGCATCCAAACAGGGAACTATGGCTACACCTTC. The chain is built from TRBV7-9 and TRBJ1-2, with D possibly TRBD1 on 6 matching bases. The V gene lost 7 bases and the J gene lost 2 bases, with 11 bases spanning the gap. CDR1 is SEHNR, CDR2 FQNEAQ, per germline (reference sequence). The CDR3 has 13 amino acids. Full variable domain (missing parts from reference TRBV7-9 and TRBJ1-2): DTGVSQNPRHKITKRGQNVTFRCDPISEHNRLYWYRQTLGQGPEFLTYFQNEAQLEKSRLLSDRFSAERPKGSFSTLEIQRTEQGDSAMYLCASIQTGNYGYTFGSGTRLTVV.

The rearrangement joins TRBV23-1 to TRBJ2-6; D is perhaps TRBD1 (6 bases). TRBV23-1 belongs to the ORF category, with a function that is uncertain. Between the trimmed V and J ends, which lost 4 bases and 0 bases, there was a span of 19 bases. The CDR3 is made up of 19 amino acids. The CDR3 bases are TGCGCCAGCAGTCCCCCCCCGCAGGGGCTGCCCTCTGGGGCCAACGTCCTGACTTTC. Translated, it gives CASSPPPQGLPSGANVLTF.

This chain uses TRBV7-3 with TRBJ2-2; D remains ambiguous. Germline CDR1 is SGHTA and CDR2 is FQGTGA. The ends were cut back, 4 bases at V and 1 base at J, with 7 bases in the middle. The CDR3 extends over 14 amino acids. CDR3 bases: TGTGCCAGCAGCTCAAACAGGAACACCGGGGAGCTGTTTTTT. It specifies CASSSNRNTGELFF.

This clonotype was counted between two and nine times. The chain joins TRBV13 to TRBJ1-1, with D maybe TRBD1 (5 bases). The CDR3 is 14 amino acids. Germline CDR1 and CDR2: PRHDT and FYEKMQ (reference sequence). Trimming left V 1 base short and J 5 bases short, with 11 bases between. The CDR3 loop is CASSLAGASTEAFF. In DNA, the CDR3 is TGTGCCAGCAGCTTAGCTGGGGCTTCGACTGAAGCTTTCTTT.

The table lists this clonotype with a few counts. CDR3 residues: CASSSSGRANTEAFF. The CDR3 DNA follows: TGTGCCAGCAGTAGTTCGGGACGGGCGAACACTGAAGCTTTCTTT. This chain links TRBV12-3 or TRBV12-4 with TRBJ1-1; tentatively, D is TRBD1 (5 bases). This CDR3 has 15 amino acids. The V end was cut by 5 bases, the J end by 1 base, with 14 bases between.

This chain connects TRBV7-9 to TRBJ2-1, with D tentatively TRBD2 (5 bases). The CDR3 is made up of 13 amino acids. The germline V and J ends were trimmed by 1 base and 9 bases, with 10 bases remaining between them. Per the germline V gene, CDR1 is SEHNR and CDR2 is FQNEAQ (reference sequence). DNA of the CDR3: TGTGCCAGCAGCTTAGGGACTCCAGCTGAGCAGTTCTTC. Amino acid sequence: CASSLGTPAEQFF.

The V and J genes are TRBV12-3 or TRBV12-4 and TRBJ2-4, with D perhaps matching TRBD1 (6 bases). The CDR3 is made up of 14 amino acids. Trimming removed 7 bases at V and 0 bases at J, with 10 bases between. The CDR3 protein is CASTQTGAKNIQYF. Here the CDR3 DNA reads TGTGCCAGCACTCAGACAGGAGCCAAAAACATTCAGTACTTC.

CDR3: CASSTTEVAGYTF. In DNA form, the CDR3 reads TGTGCCAGCAGTACGACTGAAGTTGCTGGCTACACCTTC. This chain uses TRBV12-3 or TRBV12-4 with TRBJ1-2; D is unresolved. V was pared by 5 bases and J by 7 bases, with 14 bases between. The CDR3 length is 13 residues.

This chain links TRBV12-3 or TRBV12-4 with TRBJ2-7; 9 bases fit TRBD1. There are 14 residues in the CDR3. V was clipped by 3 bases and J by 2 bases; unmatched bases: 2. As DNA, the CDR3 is TGTGCCAGCAGTTTGAGGGACAGGGCCTACGAGCAGTACTTC. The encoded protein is CASSLRDRAYEQYF.

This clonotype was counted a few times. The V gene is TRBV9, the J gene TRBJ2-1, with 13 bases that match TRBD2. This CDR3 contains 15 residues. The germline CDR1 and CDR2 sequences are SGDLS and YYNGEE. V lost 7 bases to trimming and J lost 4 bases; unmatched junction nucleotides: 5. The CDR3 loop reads CASAEGLAGYNEQFF. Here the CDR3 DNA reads TGTGCCAGCGCAGAGGGACTAGCGGGGTACAATGAGCAGTTCTTC.

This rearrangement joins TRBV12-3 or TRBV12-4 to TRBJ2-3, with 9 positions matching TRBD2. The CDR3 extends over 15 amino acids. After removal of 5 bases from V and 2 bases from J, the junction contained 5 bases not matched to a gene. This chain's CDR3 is CASSLSGGHTDTQYF. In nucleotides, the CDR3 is TGTGCCAGCAGTCTTAGCGGGGGACACACAGATACGCAGTATTTT.

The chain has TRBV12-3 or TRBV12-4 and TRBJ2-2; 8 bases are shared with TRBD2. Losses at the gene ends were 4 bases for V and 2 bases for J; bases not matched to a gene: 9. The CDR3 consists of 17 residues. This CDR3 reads CASSWHSGVQNTGELFF. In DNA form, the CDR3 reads TGTGCCAGCAGTTGGCATAGCGGGGTACAAAACACCGGGGAGCTGTTTTTT.

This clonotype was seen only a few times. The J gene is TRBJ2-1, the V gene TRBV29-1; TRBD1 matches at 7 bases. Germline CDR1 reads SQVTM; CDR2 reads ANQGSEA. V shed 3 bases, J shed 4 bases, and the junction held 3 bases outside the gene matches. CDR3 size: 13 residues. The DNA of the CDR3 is TGCAGCGTTGAGGGACAGCTTTACAATGAGCAGTTCTTC. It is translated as CSVEGQLYNEQFF.

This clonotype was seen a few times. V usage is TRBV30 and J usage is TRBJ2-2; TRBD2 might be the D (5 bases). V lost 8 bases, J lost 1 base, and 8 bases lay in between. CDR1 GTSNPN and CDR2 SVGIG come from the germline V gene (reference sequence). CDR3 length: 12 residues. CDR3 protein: CAGGGNTGELFF. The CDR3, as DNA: TGTGCCGGAGGAGGGAACACCGGGGAGCTGTTTTTT.

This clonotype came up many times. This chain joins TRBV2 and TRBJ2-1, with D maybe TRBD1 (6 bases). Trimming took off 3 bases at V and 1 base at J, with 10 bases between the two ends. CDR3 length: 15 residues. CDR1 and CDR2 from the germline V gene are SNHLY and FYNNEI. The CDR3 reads CASSDTGFSYNEQFF. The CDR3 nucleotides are TGTGCCAGCAGTGATACAGGGTTTTCCTACAATGAGCAGTTCTTC.

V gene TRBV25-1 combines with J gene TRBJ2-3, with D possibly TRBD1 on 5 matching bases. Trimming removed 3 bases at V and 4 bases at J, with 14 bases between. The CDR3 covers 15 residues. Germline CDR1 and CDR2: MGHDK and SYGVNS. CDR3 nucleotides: TGTGCCAGCAGTGATTCGAGAAGGGGCCCAGATACGCAGTATTTT. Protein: CASSDSRRGPDTQYF.

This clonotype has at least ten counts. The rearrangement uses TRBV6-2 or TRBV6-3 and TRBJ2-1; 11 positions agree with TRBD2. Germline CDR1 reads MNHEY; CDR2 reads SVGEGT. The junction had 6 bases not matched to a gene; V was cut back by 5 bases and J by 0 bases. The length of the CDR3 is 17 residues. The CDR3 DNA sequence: TGTGCCAGCAGTGGACTAGCGGGTCCTCACTCCTACAATGAGCAGTTCTTC. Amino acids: CASSGLAGPHSYNEQFF.

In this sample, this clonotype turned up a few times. CDR3 nucleotides: TGTGCCAGCCGCCCTGACTCTGGAAACACCATATATTTT. It yields the protein CASRPDSGNTIYF. This chain links TRBV7-2 with TRBJ1-3; D uncertain. The CDR3 contains 13 residues. CDR1 and CDR2 (germline): SGHTA, FQGNSA. V lost 8 bases to trimming and J lost 0 bases, with 8 bases between them. Looking up the rest from reference TRBV7-2 and TRBJ1-3 gives the full variable domain: GAGVSQSPSNKVTEKGKDVELRCDPISGHTALYWYRQSLGQGLEFLIYFQGNSAPDKSGLPSDRFSAERTGGSVSTLTIQRTQQEDSAVYLCASRPDSGNTIYFGEGSWLTVV.

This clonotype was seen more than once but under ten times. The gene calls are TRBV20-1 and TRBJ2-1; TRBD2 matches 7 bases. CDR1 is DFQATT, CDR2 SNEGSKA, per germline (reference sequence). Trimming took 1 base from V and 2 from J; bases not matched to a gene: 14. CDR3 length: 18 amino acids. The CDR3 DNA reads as TGCAGTGCTAGAGGCGGGAGCGTAGCACGCCCCCCCTACAATGAGCAGTTCTTC. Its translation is CSARGGSVARPPYNEQFF.

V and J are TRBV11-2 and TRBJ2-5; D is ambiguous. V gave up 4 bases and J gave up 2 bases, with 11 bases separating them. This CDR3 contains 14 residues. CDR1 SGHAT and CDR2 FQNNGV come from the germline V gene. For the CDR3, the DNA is TGTGCCAGCAGCTCCTTTGGGGTTCAAGAGACCCAGTACTTC. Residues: CASSSFGVQETQYF.

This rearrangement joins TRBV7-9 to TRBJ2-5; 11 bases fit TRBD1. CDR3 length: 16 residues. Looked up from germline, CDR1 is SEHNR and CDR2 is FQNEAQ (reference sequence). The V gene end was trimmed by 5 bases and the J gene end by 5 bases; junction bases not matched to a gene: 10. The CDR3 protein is CASSERDRGSSETQYF. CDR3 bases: TGTGCCAGCAGCGAGAGGGACAGGGGGTCTTCGGAGACCCAGTACTTC. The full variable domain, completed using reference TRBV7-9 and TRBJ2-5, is DTGVSQNPRHKITKRGQNVTFRCDPISEHNRLYWYRQTLGQGPEFLTYFQNEAQLEKSRLLSDRFSAERPKGSFSTLEIQRTEQGDSAMYLCASSERDRGSSETQYFGPGTRLLVL.

The CDR3 coding sequence is TGTGCCAGCAGTCCCAGGATACAGGGGGGCGGTACTGAAGCTTTCTTT. It yields the protein CASSPRIQGGGTEAFF. The rearrangement uses TRBV12-3 or TRBV12-4 and TRBJ1-1; the match to TRBD1 covers 8 bases. The length of the CDR3 is 16 residues. The ends lost 5 bases at V and 5 bases at J; junction bases unmatched: 13.